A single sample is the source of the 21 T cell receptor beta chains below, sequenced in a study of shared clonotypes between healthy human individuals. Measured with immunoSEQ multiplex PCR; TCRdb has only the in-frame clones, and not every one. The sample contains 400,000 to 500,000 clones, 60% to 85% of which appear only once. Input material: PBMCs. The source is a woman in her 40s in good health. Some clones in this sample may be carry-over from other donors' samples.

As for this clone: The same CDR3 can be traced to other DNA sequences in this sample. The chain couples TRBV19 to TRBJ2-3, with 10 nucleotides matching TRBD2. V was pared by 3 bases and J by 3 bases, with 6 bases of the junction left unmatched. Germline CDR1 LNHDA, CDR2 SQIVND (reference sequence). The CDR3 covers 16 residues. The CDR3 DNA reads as TGTGCCAGTAGTATCGTGGCTAGCGGGAGTACAGATACGCAGTATTTT. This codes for CASSIVASGSTDTQYF.

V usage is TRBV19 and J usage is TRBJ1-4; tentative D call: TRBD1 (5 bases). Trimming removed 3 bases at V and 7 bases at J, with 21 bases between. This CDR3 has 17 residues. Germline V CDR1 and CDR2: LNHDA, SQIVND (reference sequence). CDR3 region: CASSMVSGSSGGEKLFF. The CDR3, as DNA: TGTGCCAGTAGTATGGTGTCCGGCTCCTCGGGGGGTGAAAAACTGTTTTTT.

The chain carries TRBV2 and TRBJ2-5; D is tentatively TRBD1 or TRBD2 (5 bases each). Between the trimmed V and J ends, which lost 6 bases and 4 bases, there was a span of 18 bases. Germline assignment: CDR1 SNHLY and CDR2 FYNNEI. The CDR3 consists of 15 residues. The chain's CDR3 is CASSPNPIGGETQYF. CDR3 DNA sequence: TGTGCCAGCAGCCCGAATCCGATTGGGGGAGAGACCCAGTACTTC.

CDR3 residues: CASSPPNGQGFNEKLFF. In nucleotides, the CDR3 is TGTGCCAGCAGCCCACCCAATGGGCAGGGCTTTAATGAAAAACTGTTTTTT. This chain uses TRBV7-2 with TRBJ1-4; D might be TRBD1 (5 bases). The V gene lost 5 bases and the J gene lost 4 bases, with 20 bases spanning the gap. The CDR3 is made up of 17 amino acids. CDR1 is SGHTA and CDR2 is FQGNSA in the germline V gene. Using reference TRBV7-2 and TRBJ1-4 for the parts outside the CDR3, the full variable domain is GAGVSQSPSNKVTEKGKDVELRCDPISGHTALYWYRQSLGQGLEFLIYFQGNSAPDKSGLPSDRFSAERTGGSVSTLTIQRTQQEDSAVYLCASSPPNGQGFNEKLFFGSGTQLSVL.

DNA for the CDR3: TGTGCCAGCACGGGCACCACCGGGGAGCTGTTTTTT. Protein: CASTGTTGELFF. The rearrangement joins TRBV6-5 to TRBJ2-2; D gene ambiguous. V lost 7 bases to trimming and J lost 4 bases, with 7 bases between them. The CDR3 spans 12 residues. Germline V gene sequence: CDR1 MNHEY, CDR2 SVGAGI.

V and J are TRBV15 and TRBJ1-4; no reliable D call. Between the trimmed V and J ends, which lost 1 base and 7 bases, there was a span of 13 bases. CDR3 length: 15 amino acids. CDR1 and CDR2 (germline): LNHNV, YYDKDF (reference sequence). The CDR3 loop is CATSRVQPTAEKLFF. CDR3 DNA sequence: TGTGCCACCAGCAGAGTGCAGCCCACGGCTGAAAAACTGTTTTTT.

DNA of the CDR3: TGCAGCGTTGTGCGACTAGCGAGCACAGATACGCAGTATTTT. Translated, it gives CSVVRLASTDTQYF. This chain links TRBV29-1 with TRBJ2-3; TRBD2 agrees at 8 bases. Germline V gene sequence: CDR1 SQVTM, CDR2 ANQGSEA. Trimming took 4 bases from V and 0 from J; bases not matched to a gene: 3. The CDR3 length is 14 residues.

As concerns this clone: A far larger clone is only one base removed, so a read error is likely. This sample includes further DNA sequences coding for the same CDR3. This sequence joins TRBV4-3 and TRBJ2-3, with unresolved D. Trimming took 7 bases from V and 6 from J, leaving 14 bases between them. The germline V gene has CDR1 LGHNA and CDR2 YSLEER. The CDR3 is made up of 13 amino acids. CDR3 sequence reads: CASKETLGDTQYF. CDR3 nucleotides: TGCGCCAGCAAGGAGACTCTGGGGGATACGCAGTATTTT.

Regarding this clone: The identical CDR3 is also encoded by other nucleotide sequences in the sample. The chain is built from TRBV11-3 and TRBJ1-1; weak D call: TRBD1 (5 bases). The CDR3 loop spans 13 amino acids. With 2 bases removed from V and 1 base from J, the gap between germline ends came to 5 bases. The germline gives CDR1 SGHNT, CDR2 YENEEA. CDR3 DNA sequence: TGTGCCAGCAGCTTACAGGGGAACACTGAAGCTTTCTTT. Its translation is CASSLQGNTEAFF.

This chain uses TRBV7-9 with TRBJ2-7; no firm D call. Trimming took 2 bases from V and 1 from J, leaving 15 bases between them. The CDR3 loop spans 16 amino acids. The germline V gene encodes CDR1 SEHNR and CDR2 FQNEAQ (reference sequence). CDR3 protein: CASSLTPRWSSYEQYF. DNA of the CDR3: TGTGCCAGCAGCTTAACGCCTAGGTGGAGTTCCTACGAGCAGTACTTC.

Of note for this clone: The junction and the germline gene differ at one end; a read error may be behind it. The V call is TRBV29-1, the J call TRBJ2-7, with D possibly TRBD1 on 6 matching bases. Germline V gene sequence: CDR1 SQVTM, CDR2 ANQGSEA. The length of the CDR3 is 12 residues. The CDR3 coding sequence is TGCAGCGTTGCGAATCGGACGGGACACCGCTTGTTC. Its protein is CSVANRTGHRLF.

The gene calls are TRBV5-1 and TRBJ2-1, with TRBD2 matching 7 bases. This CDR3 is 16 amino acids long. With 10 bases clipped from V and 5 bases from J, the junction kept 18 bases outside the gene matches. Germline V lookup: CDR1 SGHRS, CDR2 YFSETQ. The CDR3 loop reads CASSGQPGLGDNEQFF. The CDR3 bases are TGCGCCTCTAGCGGACAACCGGGGTTGGGGGACAATGAGCAGTTCTTC.

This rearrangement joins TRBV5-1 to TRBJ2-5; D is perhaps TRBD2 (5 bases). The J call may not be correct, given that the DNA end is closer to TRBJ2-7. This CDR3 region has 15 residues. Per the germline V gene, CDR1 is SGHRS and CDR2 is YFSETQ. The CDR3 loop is CASSLRVGDSGEQYF. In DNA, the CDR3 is TGCGCCAGCAGCTTGCGGGTGGGAGACTCGGGCGAGCAGTACTTC.

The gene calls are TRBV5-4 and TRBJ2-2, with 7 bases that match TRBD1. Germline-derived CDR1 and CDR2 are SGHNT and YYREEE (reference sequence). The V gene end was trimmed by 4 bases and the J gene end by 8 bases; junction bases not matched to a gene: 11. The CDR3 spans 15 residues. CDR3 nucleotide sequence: TGTGCCAGCAGCCGGAACCGGGACAGTATAGGGGAGCTGTTTTTT. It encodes CASSRNRDSIGELFF.

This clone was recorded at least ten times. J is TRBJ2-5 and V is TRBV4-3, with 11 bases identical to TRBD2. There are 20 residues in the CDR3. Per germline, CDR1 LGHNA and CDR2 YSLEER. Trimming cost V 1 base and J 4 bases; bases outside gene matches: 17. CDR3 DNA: TGCGCCAGCAGCCAAGCGCTCGTAGGGCTTAGCGGGAGGGCCCCAGAGACCCAGTACTTC. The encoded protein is CASSQALVGLSGRAPETQYF.

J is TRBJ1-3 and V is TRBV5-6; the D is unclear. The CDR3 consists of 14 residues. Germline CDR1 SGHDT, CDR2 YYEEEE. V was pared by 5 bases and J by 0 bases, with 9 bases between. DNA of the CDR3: TGTGCCAGCAGACCCGGGAGCTCTGGAAACACCATATATTTT. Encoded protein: CASRPGSSGNTIYF.

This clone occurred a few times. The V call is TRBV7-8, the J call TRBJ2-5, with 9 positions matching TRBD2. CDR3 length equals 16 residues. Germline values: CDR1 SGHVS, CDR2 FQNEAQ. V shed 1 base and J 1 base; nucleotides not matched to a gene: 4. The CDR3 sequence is CASSLGRTSAQETQYF. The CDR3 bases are TGTGCCAGCAGCTTAGGCAGGACTAGCGCCCAAGAGACCCAGTACTTC. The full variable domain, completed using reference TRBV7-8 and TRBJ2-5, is GAGVSQSPRYKVAKRGQDVALRCDPISGHVSLFWYQQALGQGPEFLTYFQNEAQLDKSGLPSDRFFAERPEGSVSTLKIQRTQQEDSAVYLCASSLGRTSAQETQYFGPGTRLLVL.

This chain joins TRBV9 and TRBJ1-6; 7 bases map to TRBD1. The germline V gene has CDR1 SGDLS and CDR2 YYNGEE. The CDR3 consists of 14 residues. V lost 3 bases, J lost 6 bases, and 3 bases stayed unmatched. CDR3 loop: CASSDRGPNSPLHF. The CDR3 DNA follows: TGTGCCAGCAGCGACAGGGGACCTAATTCACCCCTCCACTTT.

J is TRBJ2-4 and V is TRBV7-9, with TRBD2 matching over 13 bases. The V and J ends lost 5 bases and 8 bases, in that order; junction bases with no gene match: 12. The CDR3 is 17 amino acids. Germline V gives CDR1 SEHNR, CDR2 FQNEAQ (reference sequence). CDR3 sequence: CASSPPQATSGRYIQYF. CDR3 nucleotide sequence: TGTGCCAGCAGCCCCCCTCAGGCGACTAGCGGGAGGTACATTCAGTACTTC.

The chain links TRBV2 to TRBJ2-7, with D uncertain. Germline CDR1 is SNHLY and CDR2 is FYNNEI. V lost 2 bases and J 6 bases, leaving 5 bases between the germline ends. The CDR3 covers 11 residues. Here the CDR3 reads CASSELFEQYF. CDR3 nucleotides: TGTGCCAGCAGTGAACTGTTCGAGCAGTACTTC.

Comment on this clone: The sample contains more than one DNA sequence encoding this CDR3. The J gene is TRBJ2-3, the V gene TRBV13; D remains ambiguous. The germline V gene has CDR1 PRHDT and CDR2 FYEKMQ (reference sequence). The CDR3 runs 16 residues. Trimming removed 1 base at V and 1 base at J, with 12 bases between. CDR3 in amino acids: CASSLVHLTGTDTQYF. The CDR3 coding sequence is TGTGCCAGCAGCTTAGTTCACTTAACGGGCACAGATACGCAGTATTTT.